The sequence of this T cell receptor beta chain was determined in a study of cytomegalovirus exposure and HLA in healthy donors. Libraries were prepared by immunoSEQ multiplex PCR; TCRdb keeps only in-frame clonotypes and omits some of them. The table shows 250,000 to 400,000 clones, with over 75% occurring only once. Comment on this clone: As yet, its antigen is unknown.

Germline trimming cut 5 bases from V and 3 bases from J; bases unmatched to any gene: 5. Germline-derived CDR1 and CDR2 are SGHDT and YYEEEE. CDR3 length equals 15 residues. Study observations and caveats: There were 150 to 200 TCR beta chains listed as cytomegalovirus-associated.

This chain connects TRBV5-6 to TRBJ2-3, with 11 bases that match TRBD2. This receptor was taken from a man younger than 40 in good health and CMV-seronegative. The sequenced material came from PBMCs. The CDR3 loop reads CASRRLAGWTDTQYF. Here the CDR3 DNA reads TGTGCCAGCAGACGACTAGCGGGGTGGACAGATACGCAGTATTTT.